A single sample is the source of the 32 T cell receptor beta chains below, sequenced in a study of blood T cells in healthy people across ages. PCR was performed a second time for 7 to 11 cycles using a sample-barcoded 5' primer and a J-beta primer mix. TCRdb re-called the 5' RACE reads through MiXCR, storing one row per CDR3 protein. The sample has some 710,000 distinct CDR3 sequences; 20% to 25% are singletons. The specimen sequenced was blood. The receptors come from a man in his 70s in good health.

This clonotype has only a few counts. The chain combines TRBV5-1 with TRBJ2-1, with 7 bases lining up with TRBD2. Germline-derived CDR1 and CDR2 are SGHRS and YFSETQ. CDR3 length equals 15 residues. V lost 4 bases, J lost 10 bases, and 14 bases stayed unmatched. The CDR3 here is CASSLRTSFDSEQFF. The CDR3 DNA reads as TGCGCCAGCAGCCTTAGGACTAGTTTCGACTCCGAGCAGTTCTTC.

The CDR3 DNA sequence: TGTGCCAGCACTCGGGACGGAATGAGCACTGAAGCTTTCTTT. Amino acids: CASTRDGMSTEAFF. The chain links TRBV2 to TRBJ1-1; D might be TRBD1 (5 bases). The CDR3 is 14 residues long. V was pared by 7 bases and J by 4 bases, with 16 bases between. CDR1 and CDR2 (germline): SNHLY, FYNNEI. The variable domain in full, completed from reference TRBV2 and TRBJ1-1, reads EPEVTQTPSHQVTQMGQEVILRCVPISNHLYFYWYRQILGQKVEFLVSFYNNEISEKSEIFDDQFSVERPDGSNFTLKIRSTKLEDSAMYFCASTRDGMSTEAFFGQGTRLTVV.

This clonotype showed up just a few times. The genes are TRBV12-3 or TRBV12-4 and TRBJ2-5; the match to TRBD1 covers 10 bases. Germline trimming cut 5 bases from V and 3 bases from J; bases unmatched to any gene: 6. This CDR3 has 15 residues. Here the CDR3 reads CASSHMTGGEETQYF. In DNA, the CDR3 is TGTGCCAGCAGTCACATGACAGGGGGCGAAGAGACCCAGTACTTC.

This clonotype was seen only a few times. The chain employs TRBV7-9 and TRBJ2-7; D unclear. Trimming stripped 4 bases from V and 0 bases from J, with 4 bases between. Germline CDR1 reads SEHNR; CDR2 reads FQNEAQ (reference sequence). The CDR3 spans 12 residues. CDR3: CASSSLSYEQYV. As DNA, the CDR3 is TGTGCCAGCAGCTCCCTCTCCTACGAGCAGTACGTC.

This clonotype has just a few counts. The CDR3 is CASSQAGWSYGYTF. The CDR3 coding sequence is TGCGCCAGCAGCCAGGCCGGGTGGAGCTATGGCTACACCTTC. V and J are TRBV4-3 and TRBJ1-2, with no clear D. The ends were cut back, 3 bases at V and 4 bases at J, with 12 bases in the middle. Looked up from germline, CDR1 is LGHNA and CDR2 is YSLEER. The CDR3 spans 14 residues.

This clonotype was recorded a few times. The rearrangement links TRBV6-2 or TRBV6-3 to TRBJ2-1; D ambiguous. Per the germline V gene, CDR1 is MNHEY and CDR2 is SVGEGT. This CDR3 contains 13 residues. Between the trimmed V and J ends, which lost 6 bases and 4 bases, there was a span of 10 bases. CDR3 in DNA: TGTGCCAGCAGCCCCGACTTATACAATGAGCAGTTCTTC. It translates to CASSPDLYNEQFF.

CDR3 DNA sequence: TGTGCCAGCAGTTTTATCGGGGGGGGGCGAGTCAATCAGCCCCAGCATTTT. Translation: CASSFIGGGRVNQPQHF. The rearrangement links TRBV27 to TRBJ1-5; TRBD1 might be the D (6 bases). The CDR3 consists of 17 residues. With 3 bases removed from V and 3 bases from J, the gap between germline ends came to 18 bases. Germline V lookup: CDR1 MNHEY, CDR2 SMNVEV (reference sequence).

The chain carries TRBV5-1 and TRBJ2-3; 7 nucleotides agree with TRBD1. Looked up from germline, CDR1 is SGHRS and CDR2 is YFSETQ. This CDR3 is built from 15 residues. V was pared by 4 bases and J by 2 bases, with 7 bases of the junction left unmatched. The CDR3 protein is CASSTGTVTTDTQYF. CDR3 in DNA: TGCGCCAGCAGCACAGGGACAGTGACCACAGATACGCAGTATTTT.

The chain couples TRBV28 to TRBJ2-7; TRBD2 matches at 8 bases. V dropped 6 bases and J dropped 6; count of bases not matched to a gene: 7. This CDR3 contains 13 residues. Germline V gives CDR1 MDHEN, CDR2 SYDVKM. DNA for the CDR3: TGTGCCAGCAGAACTAGCGGCTCGGGCGAGCAGTACGTC. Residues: CASRTSGSGEQYV.

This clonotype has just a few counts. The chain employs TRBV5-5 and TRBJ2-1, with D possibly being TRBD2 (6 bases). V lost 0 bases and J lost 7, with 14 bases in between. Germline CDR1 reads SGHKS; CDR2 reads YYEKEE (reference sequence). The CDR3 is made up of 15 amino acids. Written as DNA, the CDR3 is TGTGCCAGCAGCTTGGCGGGACGGGGGTTTAATGAGCAGTTCTTC. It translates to CASSLAGRGFNEQFF.

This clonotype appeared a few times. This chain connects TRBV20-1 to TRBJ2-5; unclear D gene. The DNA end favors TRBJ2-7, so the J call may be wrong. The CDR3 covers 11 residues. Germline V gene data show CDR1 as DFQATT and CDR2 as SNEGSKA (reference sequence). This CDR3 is CSATVSYEQYF. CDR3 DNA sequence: TGCAGTGCCACAGTTTCCTACGAGCAGTACTTC.

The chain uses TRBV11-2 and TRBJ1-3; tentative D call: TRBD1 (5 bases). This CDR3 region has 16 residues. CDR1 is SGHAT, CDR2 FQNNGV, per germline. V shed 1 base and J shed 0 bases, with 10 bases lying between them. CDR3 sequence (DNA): TGTGCCAGCAGCTTAGTCCAGACAGTCTCTGGAAACACCATATATTTT. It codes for CASSLVQTVSGNTIYF.

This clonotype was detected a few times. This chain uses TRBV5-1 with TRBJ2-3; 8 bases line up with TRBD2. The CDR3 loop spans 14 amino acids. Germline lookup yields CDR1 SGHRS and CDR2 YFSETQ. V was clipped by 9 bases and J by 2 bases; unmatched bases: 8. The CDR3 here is CATSGGLYTDTQYF. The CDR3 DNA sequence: TGCGCCACCTCGGGGGGGCTCTACACAGATACGCAGTATTTT. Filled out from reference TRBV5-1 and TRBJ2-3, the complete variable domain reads KAGVTQTPRYLIKTRGQQVTLSCSPISGHRSVSWYQQTPGQGLQFLFEYFSETQRNKGNFPGRFSGRQFSNSRSEMNVSTLELGDSALYLCATSGGLYTDTQYFGPGTRLTVL.

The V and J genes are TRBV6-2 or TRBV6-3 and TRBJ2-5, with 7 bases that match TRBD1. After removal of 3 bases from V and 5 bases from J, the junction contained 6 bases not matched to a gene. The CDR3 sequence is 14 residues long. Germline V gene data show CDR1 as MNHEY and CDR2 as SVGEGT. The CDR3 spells CASSYLTGRETQYF. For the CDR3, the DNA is TGTGCCAGCAGTTATCTGACAGGGCGGGAGACCCAGTACTTC.

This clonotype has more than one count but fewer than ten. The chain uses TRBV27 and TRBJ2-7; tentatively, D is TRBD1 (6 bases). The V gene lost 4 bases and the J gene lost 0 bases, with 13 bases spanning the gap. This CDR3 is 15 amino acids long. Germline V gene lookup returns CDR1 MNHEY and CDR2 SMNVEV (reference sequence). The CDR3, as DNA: TGTGCCAGCAGTTCAGGGACACGGAACTCCTACGAGCAGTACTTC. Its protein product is CASSSGTRNSYEQYF.

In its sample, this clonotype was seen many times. The CDR3 loop is CASSQAQRATNGAKNIQYF. CDR3 in DNA: TGTGCCAGCAGCCAAGCACAGCGGGCTACCAACGGGGCCAAAAACATTCAGTACTTC. The V and J genes are TRBV3-1 and TRBJ2-4; maybe TRBD2 (6 bases). V shed 1 base and J shed 1 base, with 20 bases lying between them. The CDR3 is made up of 19 amino acids. Germline V gene lookup returns CDR1 LGHDT and CDR2 YNNKEL (reference sequence).

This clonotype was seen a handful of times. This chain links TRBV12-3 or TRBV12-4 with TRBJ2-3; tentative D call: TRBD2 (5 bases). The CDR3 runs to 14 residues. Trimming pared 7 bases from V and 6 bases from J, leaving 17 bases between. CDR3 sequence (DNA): TGTGCCAGCACCGCGGGTCTCGGTCGGGATACGCAGTATTTT. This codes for CASTAGLGRDTQYF.

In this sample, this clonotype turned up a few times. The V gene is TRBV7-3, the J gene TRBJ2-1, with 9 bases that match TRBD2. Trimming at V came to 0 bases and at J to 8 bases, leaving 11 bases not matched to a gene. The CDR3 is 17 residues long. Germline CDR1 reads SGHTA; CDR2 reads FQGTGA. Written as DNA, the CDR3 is TGTGCCAGCAGCTTAACGTTTGCGGGAGGGCTAAGAGATGAGCAGTTCTTC. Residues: CASSLTFAGGLRDEQFF.

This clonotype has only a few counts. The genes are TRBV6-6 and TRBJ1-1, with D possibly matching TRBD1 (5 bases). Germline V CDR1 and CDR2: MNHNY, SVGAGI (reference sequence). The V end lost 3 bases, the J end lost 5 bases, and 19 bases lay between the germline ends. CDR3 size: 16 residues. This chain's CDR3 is CASSYYWSGGRTEAFF. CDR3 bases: TGTGCCAGCAGTTATTACTGGTCTGGGGGAAGGACTGAAGCTTTCTTT.

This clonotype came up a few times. The CDR3 DNA reads TGCAGTGCTAGCCCGCAGGGGACGGTGAACACTGAAGCTTTCTTT. Translating gives CSASPQGTVNTEAFF. The rearrangement joins TRBV20-1 to TRBJ1-1, with D possibly matching TRBD1 (6 bases). The CDR3 extends over 15 amino acids. V was trimmed by 3 bases and J by 0 bases, leaving 14 bases between them. Germline V gene sequence: CDR1 DFQATT, CDR2 SNEGSKA (reference sequence).

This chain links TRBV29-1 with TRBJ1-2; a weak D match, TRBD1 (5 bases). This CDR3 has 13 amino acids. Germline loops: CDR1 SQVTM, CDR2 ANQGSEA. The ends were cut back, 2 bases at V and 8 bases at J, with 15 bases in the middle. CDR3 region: CSVETVVGEGYTF. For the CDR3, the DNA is TGCAGCGTTGAAACGGTTGTAGGGGAAGGCTACACCTTC.

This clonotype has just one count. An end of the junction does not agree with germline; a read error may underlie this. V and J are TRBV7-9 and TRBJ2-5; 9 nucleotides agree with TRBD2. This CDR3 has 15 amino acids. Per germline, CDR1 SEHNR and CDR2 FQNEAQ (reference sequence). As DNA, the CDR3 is TGTGCCAGCAGCTTGACGGGACTAGCAACGGAGACCCTGTACTTC. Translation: CASSLTGLATETLYF.

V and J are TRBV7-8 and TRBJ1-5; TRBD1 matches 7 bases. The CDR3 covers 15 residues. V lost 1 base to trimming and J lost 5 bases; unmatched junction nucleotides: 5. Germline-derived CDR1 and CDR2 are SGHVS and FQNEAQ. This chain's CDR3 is CASSLVPRGDQPQHF. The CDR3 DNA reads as TGTGCCAGCAGCTTAGTCCCCAGGGGGGATCAGCCCCAGCATTTT.

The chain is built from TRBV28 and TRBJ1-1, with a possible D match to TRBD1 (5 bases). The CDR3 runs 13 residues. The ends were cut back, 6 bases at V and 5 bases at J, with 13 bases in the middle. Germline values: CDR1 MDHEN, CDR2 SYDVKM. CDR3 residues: CASSIREVTEAFF. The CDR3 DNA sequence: TGTGCCAGCAGCATCAGGGAAGTGACTGAAGCTTTCTTT.

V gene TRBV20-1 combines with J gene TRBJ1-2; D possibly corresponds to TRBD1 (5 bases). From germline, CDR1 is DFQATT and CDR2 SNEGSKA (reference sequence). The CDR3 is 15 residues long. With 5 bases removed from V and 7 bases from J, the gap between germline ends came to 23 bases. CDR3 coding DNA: TGCAGTGCTGCAGACCATTCCAGGTCTGGGGGTGGCTACACCTTC. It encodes CSAADHSRSGGGYTF.

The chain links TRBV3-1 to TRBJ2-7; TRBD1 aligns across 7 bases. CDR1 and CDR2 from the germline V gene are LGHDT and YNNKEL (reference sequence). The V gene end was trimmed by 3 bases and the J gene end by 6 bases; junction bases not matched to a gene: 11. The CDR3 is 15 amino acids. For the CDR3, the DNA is TGTGCCAGCAGCCAGCCTTTCGGCAGGGGGAGCGAGCAGTACTTC. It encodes CASSQPFGRGSEQYF.

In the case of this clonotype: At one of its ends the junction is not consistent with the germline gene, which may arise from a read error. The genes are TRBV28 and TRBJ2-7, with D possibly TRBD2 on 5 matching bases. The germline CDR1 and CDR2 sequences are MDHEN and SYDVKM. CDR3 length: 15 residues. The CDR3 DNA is TGTGCCAGCAGTTTATTCACTGGACTTTCCTACGCGCAGTACTTC. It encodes CASSLFTGLSYAQYF.

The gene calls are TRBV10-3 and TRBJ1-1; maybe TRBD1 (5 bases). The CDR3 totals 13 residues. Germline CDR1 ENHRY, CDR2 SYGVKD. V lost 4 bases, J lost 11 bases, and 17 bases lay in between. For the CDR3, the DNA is TGTGCCATCAGTGGGGACCCCCAGCAGGACGCTTTCTTT. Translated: CAISGDPQQDAFF.

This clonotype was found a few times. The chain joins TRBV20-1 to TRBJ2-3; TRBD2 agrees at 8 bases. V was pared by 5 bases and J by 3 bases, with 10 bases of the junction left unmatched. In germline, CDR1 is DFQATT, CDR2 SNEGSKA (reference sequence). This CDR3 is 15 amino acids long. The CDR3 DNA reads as TGCAGTGCTGCCCCGGGACTAGATGGTACAGATACGCAGTATTTT. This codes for CSAAPGLDGTDTQYF.

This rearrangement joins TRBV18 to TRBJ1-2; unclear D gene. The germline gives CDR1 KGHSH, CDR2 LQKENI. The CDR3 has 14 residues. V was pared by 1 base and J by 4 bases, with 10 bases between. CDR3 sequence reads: CASSPQQTIYGYTF. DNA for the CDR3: TGTGCCAGCTCACCACAACAAACTATCTATGGCTACACCTTC.

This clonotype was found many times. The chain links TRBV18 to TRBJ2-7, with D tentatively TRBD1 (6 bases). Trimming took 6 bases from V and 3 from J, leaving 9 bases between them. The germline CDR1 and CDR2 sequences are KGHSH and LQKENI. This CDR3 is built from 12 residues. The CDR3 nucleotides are TGTGCCAGCTCGCGACAGGTCTACGAGCAGTACTTC. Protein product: CASSRQVYEQYF.

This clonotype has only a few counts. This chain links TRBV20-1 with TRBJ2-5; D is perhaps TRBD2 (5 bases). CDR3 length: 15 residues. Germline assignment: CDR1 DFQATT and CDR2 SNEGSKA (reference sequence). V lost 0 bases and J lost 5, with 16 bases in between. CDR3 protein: CSARDVSRGGETQYF. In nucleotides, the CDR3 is TGCAGTGCTAGAGATGTCTCCCGGGGTGGCGAGACCCAGTACTTC.